These 5 T cell receptor beta chains were sequenced from one sample in a study of Graves' ophthalmopathy and Graves' hyperthyroidism (dated by TCRdb to 2016 to 2018). The listed sequencing device is Illumina HiSeq 2000. For repertoire sequencing, the TCR beta CDR3 regions were amplified from RNA transcripts. HTBI primers and the Qiagen OneStep RT-PCR kit were used in a first-round RT-PCR, which was followed by a second-round multiplex PCR, size selection and purification. TCRdb passed the public sequencing reads through fastp at Q25 and MiXCR, retaining productive beta sequences. Every CDR3 protein is listed once, alongside the most common genes and DNA of its rows. The sample table holds approximately 700,000 distinct CDR3 sequences, of which approximately 40% were seen once. The top ten clones comprise roughly 46% of the sample. The material sequenced was peripheral blood. The receptor source for this set is an adult man with Graves' ophthalmopathy.

DNA for the CDR3: TGTGCCAGCAGTTATACCGGGACAGGGCCCTACGAGCAGTACTTC. This sequence encodes CASSYTGTGPYEQYF. The chain uses TRBV11-2 and TRBJ2-7; 9 bases are shared with TRBD1. Trimming removed 6 bases from V and 2 bases from J; junction bases left unmatched: 8. The CDR3 length is 15 residues. Germline V CDR1 and CDR2: SGHAT, FQNNGV.

This clonotype was counted many times. The V gene is TRBV6-5, the J gene TRBJ1-6; no firm D call. Trimming removed 4 bases at V and 10 bases at J, with 11 bases between. Looked up from germline, CDR1 is MNHEY and CDR2 is SVGAGI. CDR3 size: 13 residues. CDR3 region: CASSFNGGSPLHF. In nucleotides, the CDR3 is TGTGCCAGCAGTTTCAACGGAGGGTCACCCCTCCACTTT.

The rearrangement links TRBV6-1 to TRBJ1-2; D ambiguous. This CDR3 is built from 14 residues. The germline gives CDR1 MNHNS, CDR2 SASEGT. Deletions cut 2 bases from V and 2 bases from J, with 9 bases between. The CDR3 DNA is TGTGCCAGCAGTGAATCCTTTCAAAACTATGGCTACACCTTC. It yields the protein CASSESFQNYGYTF.

The rearrangement links TRBV13 to TRBJ1-4; TRBD1 is a possible D gene (6 bases). The CDR3 is 14 residues long. Trimming removed 4 bases from V and 3 bases from J, with 9 bases in between. The germline V gene encodes CDR1 PRHDT and CDR2 FYEKMQ (reference sequence). CDR3 nucleotides: TGTGCCAGCAGCTCAGGGGATTCTAATGAAAAACTGTTTTTT. Protein: CASSSGDSNEKLFF. Variable domain in full (rest from reference TRBV13 and TRBJ1-4): AAGVIQSPRHLIKEKRETATLKCYPIPRHDTVYWYQQGPGQDPQFLISFYEKMQSDKGSIPDRFSAQQFSDYHSELNMSSLELGDSALYFCASSSGDSNEKLFFGSGTQLSVL.

The CDR3 loop is CASSIGRGNLGQPQHF. The CDR3 DNA reads as TGTGCCAGTAGTATAGGGCGAGGGAACTTAGGTCAGCCCCAGCATTTT. The chain has TRBV19 and TRBJ1-5; D unclear. This CDR3 is built from 16 residues. The ends were cut back, 1 base at V and 6 bases at J, with 16 bases in the middle. Germline CDR1 and CDR2: LNHDA and SQIVND (reference sequence).